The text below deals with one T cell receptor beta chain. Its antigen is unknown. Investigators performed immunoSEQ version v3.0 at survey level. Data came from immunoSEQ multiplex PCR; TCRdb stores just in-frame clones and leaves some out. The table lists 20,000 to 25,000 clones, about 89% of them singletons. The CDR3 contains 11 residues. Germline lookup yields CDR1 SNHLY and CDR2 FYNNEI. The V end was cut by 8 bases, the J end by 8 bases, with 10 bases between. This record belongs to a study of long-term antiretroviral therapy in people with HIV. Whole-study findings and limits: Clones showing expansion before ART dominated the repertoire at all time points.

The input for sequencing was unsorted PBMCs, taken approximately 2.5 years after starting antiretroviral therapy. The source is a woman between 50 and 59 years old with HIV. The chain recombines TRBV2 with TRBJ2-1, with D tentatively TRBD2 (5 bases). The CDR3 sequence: CASWLRDEQFF. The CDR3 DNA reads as TGTGCCAGCTGGTTGAGGGATGAGCAGTTCTTC. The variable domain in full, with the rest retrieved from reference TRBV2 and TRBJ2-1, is EPEVTQTPSHQVTQMGQEVILRCVPISNHLYFYWYRQILGQKVEFLVSFYNNEISEKSEIFDDQFSVERPDGSNFTLKIRSTKLEDSAMYFCASWLRDEQFFGPGTRLTVL.